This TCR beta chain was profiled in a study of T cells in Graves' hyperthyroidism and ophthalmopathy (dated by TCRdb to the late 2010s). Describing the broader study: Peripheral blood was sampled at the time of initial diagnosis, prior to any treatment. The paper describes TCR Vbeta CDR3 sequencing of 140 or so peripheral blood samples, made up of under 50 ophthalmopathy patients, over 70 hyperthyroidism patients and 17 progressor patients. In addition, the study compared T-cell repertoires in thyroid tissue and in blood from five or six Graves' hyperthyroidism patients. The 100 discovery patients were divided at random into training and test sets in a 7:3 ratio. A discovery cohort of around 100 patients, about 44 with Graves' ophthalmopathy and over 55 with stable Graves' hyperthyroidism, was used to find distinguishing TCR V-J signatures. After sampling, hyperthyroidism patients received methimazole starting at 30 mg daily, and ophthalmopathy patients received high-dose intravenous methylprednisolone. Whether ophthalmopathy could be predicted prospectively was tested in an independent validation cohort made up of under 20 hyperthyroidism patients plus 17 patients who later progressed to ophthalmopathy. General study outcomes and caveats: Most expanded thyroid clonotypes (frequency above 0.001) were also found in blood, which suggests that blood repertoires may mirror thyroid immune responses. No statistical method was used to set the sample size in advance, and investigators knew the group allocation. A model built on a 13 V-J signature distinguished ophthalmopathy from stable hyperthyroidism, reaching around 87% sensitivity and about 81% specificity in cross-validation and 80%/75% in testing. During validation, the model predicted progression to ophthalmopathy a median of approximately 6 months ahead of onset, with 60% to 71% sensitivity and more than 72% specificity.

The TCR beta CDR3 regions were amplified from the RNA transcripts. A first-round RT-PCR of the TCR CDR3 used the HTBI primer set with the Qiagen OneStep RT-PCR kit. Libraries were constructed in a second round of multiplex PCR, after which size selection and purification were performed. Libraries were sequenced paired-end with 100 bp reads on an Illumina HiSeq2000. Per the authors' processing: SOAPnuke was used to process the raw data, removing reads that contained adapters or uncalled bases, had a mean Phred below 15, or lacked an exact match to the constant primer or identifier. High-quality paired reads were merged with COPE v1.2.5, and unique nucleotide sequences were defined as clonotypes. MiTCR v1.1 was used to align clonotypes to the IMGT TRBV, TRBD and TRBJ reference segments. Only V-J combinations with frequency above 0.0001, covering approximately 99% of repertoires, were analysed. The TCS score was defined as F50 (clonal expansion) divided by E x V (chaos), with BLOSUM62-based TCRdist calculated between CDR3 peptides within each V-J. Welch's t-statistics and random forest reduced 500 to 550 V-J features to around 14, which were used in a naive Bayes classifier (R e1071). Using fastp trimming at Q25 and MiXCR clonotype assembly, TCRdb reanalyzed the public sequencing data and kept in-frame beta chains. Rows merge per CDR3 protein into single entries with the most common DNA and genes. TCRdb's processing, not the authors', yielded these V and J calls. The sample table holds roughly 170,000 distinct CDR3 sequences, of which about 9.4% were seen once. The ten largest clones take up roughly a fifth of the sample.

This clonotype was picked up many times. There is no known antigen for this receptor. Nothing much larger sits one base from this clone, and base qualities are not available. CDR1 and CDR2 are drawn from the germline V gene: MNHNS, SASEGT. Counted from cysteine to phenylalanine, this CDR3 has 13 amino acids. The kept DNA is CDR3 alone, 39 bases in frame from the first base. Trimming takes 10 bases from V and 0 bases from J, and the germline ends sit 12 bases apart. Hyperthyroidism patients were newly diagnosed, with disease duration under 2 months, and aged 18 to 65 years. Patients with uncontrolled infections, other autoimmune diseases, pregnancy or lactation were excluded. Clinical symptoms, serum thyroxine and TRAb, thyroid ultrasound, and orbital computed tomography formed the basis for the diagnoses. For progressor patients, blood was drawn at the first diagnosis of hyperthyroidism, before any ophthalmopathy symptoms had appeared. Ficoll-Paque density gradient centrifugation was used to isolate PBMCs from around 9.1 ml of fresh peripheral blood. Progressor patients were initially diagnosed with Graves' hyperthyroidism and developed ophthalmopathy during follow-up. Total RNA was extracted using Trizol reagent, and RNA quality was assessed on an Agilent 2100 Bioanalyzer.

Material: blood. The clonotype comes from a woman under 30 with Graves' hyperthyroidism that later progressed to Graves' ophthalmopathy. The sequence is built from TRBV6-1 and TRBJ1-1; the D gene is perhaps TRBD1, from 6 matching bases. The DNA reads TGTGCCACCTCCCGGGACATGAACACTGAAGCTTTCTTT. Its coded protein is CATSRDMNTEAFF.